Each of the 14 T cell receptor beta chains below was sequenced from the same sample in a study of CD8 T cells in ankylosing spondylitis (dated by TCRdb to 2017 to 2019). To prepare the library, 5' RACE was applied. The sequencer listed for this sample is Illumina HiSeq 2500. TCRdb's own reprocessing of the public reads used fastp at Q25 and MiXCR and kept productive beta chains. Each entry is one CDR3 protein sequence, shown with its most common DNA and genes. This sample has about 220,000 distinct CDR3 sequences in its table, and over 9.5% of those were observed once. About a fifth of the sample belongs to the ten largest clones. The specimen sequenced was blood, either unsorted or a sorted T cell fraction (not recorded which). Receptors were obtained from a male donor with ankylosing spondylitis or in good health (not recorded which).

The chain is built from TRBV11-2 and TRBJ2-6; 9 bases agree with TRBD2. The CDR3 totals 18 residues. Germline CDR1 SGHAT, CDR2 FQNNGV. Trimming removed 5 bases from V and 0 bases from J; junction bases left unmatched: 8. CDR3 sequence (DNA): TGTGCCAGCAGCCCCCAGGTTAGCGGGGGCTCTGGGGCCAACGTCCTGACTTTC. Translating it yields CASSPQVSGGSGANVLTF.

Ten or more counts support this clonotype. This chain uses TRBV20-1 with TRBJ1-6, with 7 nucleotides matching TRBD1. This CDR3 is 13 amino acids long. V dropped 2 bases and J dropped 8; count of bases not matched to a gene: 3. Germline V lookup: CDR1 DFQATT, CDR2 SNEGSKA (reference sequence). The CDR3 nucleotides read TGCAGTGCTAGAACAGGGGACGATTCACCCCTCCACTTT. Its protein product is CSARTGDDSPLHF.

This clonotype appeared many times. The J gene is TRBJ1-2, the V gene TRBV12-3 or TRBV12-4; D is unclear. This CDR3 spans 12 amino acids. V shed 2 bases and J shed 4 bases, with 5 bases lying between them. The CDR3 DNA reads as TGTGCCAGCAGTTTAAGGTCCTATGGCTACACCTTC. Amino acids: CASSLRSYGYTF.

This clonotype was seen many times. The V gene is TRBV15, the J gene TRBJ1-6; D remains ambiguous. Trimming removed 2 bases at V and 10 bases at J, with 12 bases between. The CDR3 is 14 amino acids. From germline, CDR1 is LNHNV and CDR2 YYDKDF (reference sequence). This chain's CDR3 is CATSRPHPLSPLHF. CDR3 DNA sequence: TGTGCCACCAGCAGACCCCATCCTCTCTCACCCCTCCACTTT. The variable domain in full, completed from reference TRBV15 and TRBJ1-6, reads DAMVIQNPRYQVTQFGKPVTLSCSQTLNHNVMYWYQQKSSQAPKLLFHYYDKDFNNEADTPDNFQSRRPNTSFCFLDIRSPGLGDTAMYLCATSRPHPLSPLHFGNGTRLTVT.

At least ten counts were recorded for this clonotype. The chain links TRBV6-5 to TRBJ1-6; 8 nucleotides match TRBD1. The CDR3 spans 19 residues. The ends lost 0 bases at V and 9 bases at J; junction bases unmatched: 16. CDR1 and CDR2 from the germline V gene are MNHEY and SVGAGI. This chain's CDR3 is CASSYSDRGPYVPGSPLHF. The CDR3 DNA reads as TGTGCCAGCAGTTACTCTGACAGGGGACCATATGTGCCAGGTTCACCCCTCCACTTT.

In this sample, this clonotype turned up many times. The genes are TRBV29-1 and TRBJ1-1, with D possibly TRBD1 on 5 matching bases. The CDR3 is made up of 13 amino acids. Germline V gene sequence: CDR1 SQVTM, CDR2 ANQGSEA. The V gene lost 2 bases and the J gene lost 4 bases, with 11 bases spanning the gap. The CDR3 DNA is TGCAGCGTTGAATGGGGGAGGAGCACTGAAGCTTTCTTT. Amino acids: CSVEWGRSTEAFF.

This clonotype appeared a few times. The chain has TRBV7-2 and TRBJ1-1; a weak D match, TRBD1 (5 bases). The CDR3 is made up of 13 amino acids. V gave up 4 bases and J gave up 5 bases, with 11 bases separating them. CDR1 and CDR2 from the germline V gene are SGHTA and FQGNSA. The CDR3: CASSSTVGTEAFF. In DNA, the CDR3 is TGTGCCAGCAGCTCGACAGTGGGGACTGAAGCTTTCTTT.

This clonotype showed up many times. The rearrangement links TRBV5-6 to TRBJ2-7; 7 bases agree with TRBD2. V shed 2 bases, J shed 4 bases, and the junction held 3 bases outside the gene matches. Germline V lookup: CDR1 SGHDT, CDR2 YYEEEE. The CDR3 has 13 amino acids. This chain's CDR3 is CASSLQREYEQYF. CDR3 bases: TGTGCCAGCAGCTTACAGCGGGAATACGAGCAGTACTTC.

This clonotype was seen at least ten times. The chain combines TRBV9 with TRBJ1-6, with D perhaps TRBD1 (5 bases). Germline values: CDR1 SGDLS, CDR2 YYNGEE. CDR3 length equals 14 residues. Trimming took 1 base from V and 7 from J, leaving 9 bases between them. CDR3 nucleotide sequence: TGTGCCAGCAGCGTACAGGGTGGGAATTCACCCCTCCACTTT. Protein product: CASSVQGGNSPLHF.

Details on this clonotype: A read error may be the cause here, since a much bigger clone is one base away. DNA of the CDR3: TGTGCCAGCAGCCAAGAGCAGCGGGGGACGAACACAGATACGCAGTATTTT. Translated: CASSQEQRGTNTDTQYF. V usage is TRBV4-2 and J usage is TRBJ2-3, with 8 bases identical to TRBD2. Losses at the gene ends were 0 bases for V and 2 bases for J; bases not matched to a gene: 7. The germline V gene encodes CDR1 LGHNA and CDR2 YNFKEQ. This CDR3 comprises 17 residues.

This sequence joins TRBV7-6 and TRBJ2-7; TRBD1 matches at 8 bases. Germline values: CDR1 SGHVS, CDR2 FNYEAQ. This CDR3 has 14 amino acids. J was trimmed by 5 bases and V by 5 bases; bases with no gene match: 8. The CDR3 DNA is TGTGCCAGCAGCCAGAGGACAGGGTACGACGAGCAGTACTTC. This translates into CASSQRTGYDEQYF.

The chain recombines TRBV14 with TRBJ1-3; D gene ambiguous. Trimming took 0 bases from V and 5 from J, leaving 5 bases between them. CDR1 SGHDN and CDR2 FVKESK come from the germline V gene. This CDR3 is built from 13 residues. The CDR3 bases are TGTGCCAGCAGCCAAGAGTACAGAAACACCATATATTTT. Translation: CASSQEYRNTIYF.

This clonotype showed up many times. The rearrangement joins TRBV27 to TRBJ2-1; D is uncertain. Trimming removed 3 bases from V and 7 bases from J, with 13 bases in between. CDR3 length: 14 residues. The germline V gene encodes CDR1 MNHEY and CDR2 SMNVEV (reference sequence). The CDR3 nucleotides are TGTGCCAGCAGTTTTTCGGCGCAGAGGAATGAGCAGTTCTTC. Translated: CASSFSAQRNEQFF.

This clonotype has just a few counts. V and J are TRBV29-1 and TRBJ2-3; D might be TRBD2 (5 bases). The CDR3 runs 12 residues. Germline lookup yields CDR1 SQVTM and CDR2 ANQGSEA. Trimming took 7 bases from V and 2 from J, leaving 10 bases between them. The CDR3 DNA is TGCAGCGGGAGGAGATCCACAGATACGCAGTATTTT. Translated, it gives CSGRRSTDTQYF.